This TCR beta chain was identified during a study of blood T cell repertoires in COVID-19. Overall study context: Collection of acute and convalescent COVID-19 samples took place in the United States, Italy and Spain.

Here immunoSEQ multiplex PCR was the method, and the copy in TCRdb shows in-frame clones only, minus some. This table has around 65,000 clones, around 79% appearing once. Sequenced: peripheral blood. The origin of this receptor is a man between 60 and 75 years old with acute or convalescent COVID-19.

The CDR3 DNA is TGCAGCGTTGATGGGAGGGCTAACTATGGCTACACCTTC. The encoded protein is CSVDGRANYGYTF. V and J are TRBV29-1 and TRBJ1-2, with D unclear. CDR3 length: 13 amino acids. V was trimmed by 3 bases and J by 0 bases, leaving 8 bases between them. Germline V gene data show CDR1 as SQVTM and CDR2 as ANQGSEA. The full variable domain, completed using reference TRBV29-1 and TRBJ1-2, is SAVISQKPSRDICQRGTSLTIQCQVDSQVTMMFWYRQQPGQSLTLIATANQGSEATYESGFVIDKFPISRPNLTFSTLTVSNMSPEDSSIYLCSVDGRANYGYTFGSGTRLTVV.